What follows are 8 T cell receptor beta chains derived from one specimen sequenced in a study of control samples from healthy donors and cancer patients (dated by TCRdb to about 2020). The receptor library was made with the immunoSEQ multiplex PCR assay. TCRdb mirrors the immuneACCESS table, restricted to in-frame sequences. Some clones are absent from its copies; in checked studies, under half trace to an unresolved V gene, and the reason for the others is unknown. The sample table records approximately 72,000 clones; around 89% of these occur just once. The ten largest account for more than 5.5% of the sample. The sequenced sample consisted of blood. The receptors derive from a man aged 50 to 60 in good health.

The chain carries TRBV6-2 or TRBV6-3 and TRBJ1-5; TRBD1 is a possible D gene (5 bases). In germline, CDR1 is MNHEY, CDR2 SVGEGT. Trimming stripped 6 bases from V and 8 bases from J, with 26 bases between. The CDR3 is 17 amino acids. CDR3 DNA sequence: TGTGCCAGCAGCCGACCACCGACTCTCCCAGGGTCTGAGCCCCAGCATTTT. Its protein product is CASSRPPTLPGSEPQHF.

The V call is TRBV6-2 or TRBV6-3, the J call TRBJ1-5; D perhaps matches TRBD1 (5 bases). CDR1 is MNHEY and CDR2 is SVGEGT in the germline V gene. The V gene lost 2 bases and the J gene lost 5 bases, with 10 bases spanning the gap. The CDR3 spans 14 residues. The DNA for the CDR3 is TGTGCCAGCAGTTACGTTCGGGGGGATCAGCCCCAGCATTTT. Protein sequence: CASSYVRGDQPQHF.

This clone came up a few times. The chain employs TRBV12-5 and TRBJ1-3; D possibly corresponds to TRBD1 (5 bases). The germline CDR1 and CDR2 sequences are LGHNT and FRNRAP. V lost 0 bases, J lost 6 bases, and 15 bases lay in between. The CDR3 contains 16 residues. This CDR3 reads CASGLVGMGPANTIYF. CDR3 sequence (DNA): TGTGCTAGTGGTTTGGTAGGCATGGGACCTGCAAACACCATATATTTT.

The chain couples TRBV19 to TRBJ2-3; possible D gene TRBD2, 7 bases. Germline CDR1 and CDR2: LNHDA and SQIVND (reference sequence). Trimming removed 4 bases from V and 2 bases from J, with 28 bases in between. The CDR3 is 20 amino acids. This CDR3 is CASSTWALAEGGGYTDTQYF. CDR3 nucleotide sequence: TGTGCCAGTAGTACTTGGGCGCTGGCTGAGGGCGGGGGCTACACAGATACGCAGTATTTT.

This chain links TRBV9 with TRBJ2-2; the D gene is possibly TRBD1 (5 bases). Germline V gene sequence: CDR1 SGDLS, CDR2 YYNGEE. The CDR3 sequence is 15 residues long. Trimming shortened V by 3 bases and J by 1 base, and 10 bases separated the two germline ends. CDR3 residues: CASSARQQNTGELFF. The CDR3 nucleotides are TGTGCCAGCAGCGCAAGACAGCAGAACACCGGGGAGCTGTTTTTT.

The genes are TRBV4-1 and TRBJ1-5, with 12 bases lining up with TRBD1. This CDR3 is built from 20 residues. Germline V gives CDR1 MGHRA, CDR2 YSYEKL. V was clipped by 0 bases and J by 1 base; unmatched bases: 10. As DNA, the CDR3 is TGCGCCAGCAGCCAAGACCTCAAGGGACAGGGGGCATTGAGCAATCAGCCCCAGCATTTT. It yields the protein CASSQDLKGQGALSNQPQHF.

The chain employs TRBV30 and TRBJ1-6; 7 bases map to TRBD1. The CDR3 is made up of 15 amino acids. Per the germline V gene, CDR1 is GTSNPN and CDR2 is SVGIG (reference sequence). Trimming took 0 bases from V and 10 from J; bases not matched to a gene: 9. The CDR3 is CAWSVRRQGVSPLHF. CDR3 nucleotides: TGTGCCTGGAGTGTACGGCGTCAGGGGGTGTCACCCCTCCACTTT.

The gene calls are TRBV27 and TRBJ2-5; the D gene is possibly TRBD1 (6 bases). The CDR3 spans 17 residues. V lost 6 bases to trimming and J lost 2 bases, with 22 bases between them. Germline values: CDR1 MNHEY, CDR2 SMNVEV (reference sequence). The CDR3 region has the DNA TGTGCCAGCAGGCCCCGACCGGCTGGACAGTTACAAGAGACCCAGTACTTC. It codes for CASRPRPAGQLQETQYF.